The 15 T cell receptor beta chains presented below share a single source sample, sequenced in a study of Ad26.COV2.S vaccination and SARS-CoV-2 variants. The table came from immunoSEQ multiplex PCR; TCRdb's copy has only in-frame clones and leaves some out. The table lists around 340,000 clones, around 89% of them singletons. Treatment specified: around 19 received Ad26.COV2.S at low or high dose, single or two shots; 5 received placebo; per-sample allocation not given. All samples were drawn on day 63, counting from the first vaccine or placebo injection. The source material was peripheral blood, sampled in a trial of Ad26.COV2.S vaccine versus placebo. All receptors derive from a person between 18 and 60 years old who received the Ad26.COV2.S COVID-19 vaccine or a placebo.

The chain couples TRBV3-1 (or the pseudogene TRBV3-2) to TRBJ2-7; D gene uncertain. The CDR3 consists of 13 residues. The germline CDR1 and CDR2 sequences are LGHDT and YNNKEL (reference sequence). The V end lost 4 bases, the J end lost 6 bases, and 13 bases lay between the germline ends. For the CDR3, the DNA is TGTGCCAGCAGCCTCGGCAGGAAGGGCGAGCAGTACTTC. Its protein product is CASSLGRKGEQYF.

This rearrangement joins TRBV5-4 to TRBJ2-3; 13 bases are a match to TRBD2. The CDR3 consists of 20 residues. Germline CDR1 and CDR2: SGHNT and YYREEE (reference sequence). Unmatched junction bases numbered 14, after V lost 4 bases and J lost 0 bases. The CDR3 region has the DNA TGTGCCAGCAGCCTCATAAGAGGACTAGCGGGGGTGGGCAGCACAGATACGCAGTATTTT. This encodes CASSLIRGLAGVGSTDTQYF.

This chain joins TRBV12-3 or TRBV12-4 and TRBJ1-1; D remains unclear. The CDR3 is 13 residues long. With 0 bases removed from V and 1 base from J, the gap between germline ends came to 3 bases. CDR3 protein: CASSLAQNTEAFF. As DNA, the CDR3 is TGTGCCAGCAGTTTAGCCCAGAACACTGAAGCTTTCTTT.

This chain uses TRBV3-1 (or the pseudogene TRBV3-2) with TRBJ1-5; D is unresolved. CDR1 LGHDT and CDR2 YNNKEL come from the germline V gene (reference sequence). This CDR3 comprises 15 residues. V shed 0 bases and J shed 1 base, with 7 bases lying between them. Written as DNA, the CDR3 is TGTGCCAGCAGCCAAGATTTTACCAGCAATCAGCCCCAGCATTTT. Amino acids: CASSQDFTSNQPQHF.

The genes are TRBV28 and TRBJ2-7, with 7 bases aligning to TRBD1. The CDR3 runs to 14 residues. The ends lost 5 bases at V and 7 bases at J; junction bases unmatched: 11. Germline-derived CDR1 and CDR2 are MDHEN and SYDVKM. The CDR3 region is CASSQTGKQGEQYF. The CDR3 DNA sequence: TGTGCCAGCAGTCAGACAGGGAAGCAAGGGGAGCAGTACTTC.

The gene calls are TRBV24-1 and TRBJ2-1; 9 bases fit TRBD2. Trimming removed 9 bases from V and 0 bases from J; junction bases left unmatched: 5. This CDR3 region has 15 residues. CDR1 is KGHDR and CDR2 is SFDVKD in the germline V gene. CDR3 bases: TGTGCCACCGGGGGTAGCGGGAGCTCCTACAATGAGCAGTTCTTC. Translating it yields CATGGSGSSYNEQFF.

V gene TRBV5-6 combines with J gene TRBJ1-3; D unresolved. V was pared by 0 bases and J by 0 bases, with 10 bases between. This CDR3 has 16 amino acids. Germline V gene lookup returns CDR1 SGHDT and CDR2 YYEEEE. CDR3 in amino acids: CASSLGMSNSGNTIYF. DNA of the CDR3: TGTGCCAGCAGCTTGGGGATGTCTAACTCTGGAAACACCATATATTTT.

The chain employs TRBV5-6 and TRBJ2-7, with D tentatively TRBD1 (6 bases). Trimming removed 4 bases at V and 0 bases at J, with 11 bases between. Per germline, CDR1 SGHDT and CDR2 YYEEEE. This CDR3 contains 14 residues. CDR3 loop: CASSRTESSYEQYF. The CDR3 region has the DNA TGTGCCAGCAGCCGGACAGAGAGCTCCTACGAGCAGTACTTC.

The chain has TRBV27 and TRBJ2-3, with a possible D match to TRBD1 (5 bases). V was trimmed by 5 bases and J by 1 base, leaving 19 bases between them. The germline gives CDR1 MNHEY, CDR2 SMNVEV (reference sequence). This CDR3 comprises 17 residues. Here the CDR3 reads CASSETYQGPGTDTQYF. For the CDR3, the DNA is TGTGCCAGCAGTGAGACATATCAGGGCCCAGGCACAGATACGCAGTATTTT.

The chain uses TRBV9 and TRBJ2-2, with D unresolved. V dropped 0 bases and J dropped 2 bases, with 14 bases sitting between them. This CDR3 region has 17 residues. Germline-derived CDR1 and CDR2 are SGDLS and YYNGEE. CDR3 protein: CASSVARAGINTGELFF. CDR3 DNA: TGTGCCAGCAGCGTAGCTCGGGCTGGGATTAACACCGGGGAGCTGTTTTTT.

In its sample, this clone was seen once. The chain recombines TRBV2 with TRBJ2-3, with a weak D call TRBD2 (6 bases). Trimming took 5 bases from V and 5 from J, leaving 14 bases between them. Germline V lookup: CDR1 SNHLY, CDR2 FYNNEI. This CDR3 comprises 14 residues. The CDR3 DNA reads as TGTGCCAGCAGTAAGAGCCGGGAGTTAGATACGCAGTATTTT. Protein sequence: CASSKSRELDTQYF.

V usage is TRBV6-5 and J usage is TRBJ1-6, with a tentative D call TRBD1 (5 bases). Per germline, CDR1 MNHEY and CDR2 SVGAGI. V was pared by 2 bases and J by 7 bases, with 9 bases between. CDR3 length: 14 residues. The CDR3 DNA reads TGTGCCAGCAGTTACGGGGGGGGAAATTCACCCCTCCACTTT. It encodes CASSYGGGNSPLHF.

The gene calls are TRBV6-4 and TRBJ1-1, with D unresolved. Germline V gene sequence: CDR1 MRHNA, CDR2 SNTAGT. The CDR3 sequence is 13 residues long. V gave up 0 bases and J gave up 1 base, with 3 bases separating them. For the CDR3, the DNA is TGTGCCAGCAGTGACTCAGAGAACACTGAAGCTTTCTTT. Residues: CASSDSENTEAFF.

CDR3 bases: TGTGCCAGCAGCGTAGTTCTGACTAGCGGGAGCCCCGGGGAGCTGTTTTTT. Translation: CASSVVLTSGSPGELFF. The chain recombines TRBV9 with TRBJ2-2; TRBD2 aligns across 12 bases. This CDR3 contains 17 residues. J gave up 6 bases and V 0 bases, and 6 bases lay outside the gene matches. Germline V lookup: CDR1 SGDLS, CDR2 YYNGEE. The variable domain in full, with the rest retrieved from reference TRBV9 and TRBJ2-2, is DSGVTQTPKHLITATGQRVTLRCSPRSGDLSVYWYQQSLDQGLQFLIQYYNGEERAKGNILERFSAQQFPDLHSELNLSSLELGDSALYFCASSVVLTSGSPGELFFGEGSRLTVL.

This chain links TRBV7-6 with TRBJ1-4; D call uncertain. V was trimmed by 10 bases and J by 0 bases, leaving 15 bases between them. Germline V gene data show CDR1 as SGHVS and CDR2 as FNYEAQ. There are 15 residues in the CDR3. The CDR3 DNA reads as TGTGCCACCAGACGGCGGGTTGCAACTAATGAAAAACTGTTTTTT. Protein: CATRRRVATNEKLFF. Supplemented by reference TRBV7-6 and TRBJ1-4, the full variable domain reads GAGVSQSPRYKVTKRGQDVALRCDPISGHVSLYWYRQALGQGPEFLTYFNYEAQQDKSGLPNDRFSAERPEGSISTLTIQRTEQRDSAMYRCATRRRVATNEKLFFGSGTQLSVL.